The clone carrying this TCR beta chain turned up a few times. The data were taken from a study of blood T cells in healthy people across ages. V lost 0 bases to trimming and J lost 2 bases, with 13 bases between them. The CDR3 totals 15 residues. Looked up from germline, CDR1 is DFQATT and CDR2 is SNEGSKA (reference sequence). It was with a sample-barcoded 5' primer and a J-beta primer mix that a second PCR of roughly 7 to 12 cycles was run. From the 5' RACE reads, TCRdb called clonotypes with MiXCR, one entry per CDR3 protein. The sample lists approximately 800,000 distinct CDR3 sequences; around 36% were seen once.

This receptor was obtained from a man aged 18 to 35 in good health. Sequences were obtained from blood. The V gene is TRBV20-1, the J gene TRBJ1-1; D is ambiguous. In DNA, the CDR3 is TGCAGTGCTAGAGATTTCCGGCAGATCAACACTGAAGCTTTCTTT. It yields the protein CSARDFRQINTEAFF.